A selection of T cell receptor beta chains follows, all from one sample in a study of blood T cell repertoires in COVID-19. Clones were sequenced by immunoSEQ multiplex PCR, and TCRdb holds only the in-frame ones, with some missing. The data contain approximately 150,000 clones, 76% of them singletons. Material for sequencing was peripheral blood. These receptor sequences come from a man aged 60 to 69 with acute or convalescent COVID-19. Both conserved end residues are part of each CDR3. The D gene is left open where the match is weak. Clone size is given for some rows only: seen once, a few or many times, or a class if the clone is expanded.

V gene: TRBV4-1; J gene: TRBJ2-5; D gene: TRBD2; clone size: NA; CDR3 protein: CASRPGLGQETQYF; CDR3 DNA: TGCGCCAGCAGACCCGGACTAGGGCAAGAGACCCAGTACTTC
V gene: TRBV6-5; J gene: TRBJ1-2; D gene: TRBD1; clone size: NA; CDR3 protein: CASSATGDGYTF; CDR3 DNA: TGTGCCAGCAGCGCGACAGGGGATGGCTACACCTTC
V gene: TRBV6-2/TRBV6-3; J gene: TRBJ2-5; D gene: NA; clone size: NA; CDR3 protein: CASSYGAETQYF; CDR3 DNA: TGTGCCAGCAGTTACGGGGCAGAGACCCAGTACTTC
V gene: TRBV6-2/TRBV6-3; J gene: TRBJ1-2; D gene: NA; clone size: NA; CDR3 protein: CASSTDRTYGYTF; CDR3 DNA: TGTGCCAGCAGTACCGACAGGACCTATGGCTACACCTTC
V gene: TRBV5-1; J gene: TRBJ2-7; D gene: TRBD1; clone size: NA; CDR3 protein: CASSSTPPGQGPYEQYF; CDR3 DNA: TGCGCCAGCAGCTCGACACCTCCGGGACAGGGCCCCTACGAGCAGTACTTC
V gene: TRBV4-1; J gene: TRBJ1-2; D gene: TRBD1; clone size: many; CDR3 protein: CASSQVGGQGLRDGYTF; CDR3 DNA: TGCGCCAGCAGCCAAGTGGGGGGACAGGGGCTAAGGGATGGCTACACCTTC
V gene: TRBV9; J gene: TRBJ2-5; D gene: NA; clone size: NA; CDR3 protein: CASSVTPRGQETQYF; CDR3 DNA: TGTGCCAGCAGCGTAACCCCCCGGGGTCAAGAGACCCAGTACTTC
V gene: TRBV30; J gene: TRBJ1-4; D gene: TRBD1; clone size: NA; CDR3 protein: CAWDGQGGKLFF; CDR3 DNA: TGTGCCTGGGACGGACAGGGAGGAAAACTGTTTTTT
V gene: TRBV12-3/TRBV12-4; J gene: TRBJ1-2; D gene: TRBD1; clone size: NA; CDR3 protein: CASQQGATGYTF; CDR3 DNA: TGTGCCAGTCAGCAGGGGGCGACTGGCTACACCTTC
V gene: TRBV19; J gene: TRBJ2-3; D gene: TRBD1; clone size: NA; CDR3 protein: CASSPETGGGTDTQYF; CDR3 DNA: TGTGCCAGTAGTCCAGAGACAGGGGGCGGCACAGATACGCAGTATTTT
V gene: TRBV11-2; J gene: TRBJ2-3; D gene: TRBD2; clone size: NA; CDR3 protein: CASIGTSGRTDTQYF; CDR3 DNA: TGTGCCAGCATCGGGACTAGCGGTCGCACAGATACGCAGTATTTT
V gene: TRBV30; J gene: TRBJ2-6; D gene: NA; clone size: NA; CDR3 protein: CAWSKPNSGANVLTF; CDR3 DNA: TGTGCCTGGAGCAAACCTAACTCTGGGGCCAACGTCCTGACTTTC
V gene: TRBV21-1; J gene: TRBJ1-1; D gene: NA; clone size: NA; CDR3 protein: CASSKWGRAWTEAFF; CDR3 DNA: TGTGCCAGCAGCAAATGGGGCAGGGCGTGGACTGAAGCTTTCTTT
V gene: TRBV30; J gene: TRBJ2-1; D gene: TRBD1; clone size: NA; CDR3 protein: CAWSGGTGQYNEQFF; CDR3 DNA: TGTGCCTGGAGCGGTGGGACAGGGCAATACAATGAGCAGTTCTTC
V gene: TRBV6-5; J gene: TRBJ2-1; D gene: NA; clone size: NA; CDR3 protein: CASSYSWTTNEQFF; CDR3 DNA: TGTGCCAGCAGTTACTCGTGGACTACTAATGAGCAGTTCTTC
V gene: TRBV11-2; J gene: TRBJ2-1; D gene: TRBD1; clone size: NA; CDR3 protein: CASSWYGTGDLNEQFF; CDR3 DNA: TGTGCCAGCAGTTGGTACGGGACAGGGGATTTGAATGAGCAGTTCTTC
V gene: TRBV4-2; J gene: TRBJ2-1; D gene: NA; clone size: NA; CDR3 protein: CASSQGGHNEQFF; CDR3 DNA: TGTGCCAGCAGCCAAGGGGGGCACAATGAGCAGTTCTTC
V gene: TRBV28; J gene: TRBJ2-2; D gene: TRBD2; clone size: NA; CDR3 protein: CASSSITETSGMNTGELFF; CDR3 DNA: TGTGCCAGCAGTTCCATAACGGAGACTAGCGGAATGAACACCGGGGAGCTGTTTTTT
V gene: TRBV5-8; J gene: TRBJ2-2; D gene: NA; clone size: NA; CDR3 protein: CASSPDTGELFF; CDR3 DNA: TGTGCCAGCAGCCCAGACACTGGGGAGCTGTTTTTT
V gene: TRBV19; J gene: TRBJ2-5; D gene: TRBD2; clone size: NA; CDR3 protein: CASSSRGLAGAKETQYF; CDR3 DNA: TGTGCCAGTAGTTCTCGAGGACTAGCGGGAGCGAAAGAGACCCAGTACTTC
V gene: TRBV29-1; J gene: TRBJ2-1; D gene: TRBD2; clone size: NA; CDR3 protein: CSVAGTSGRLSSYNEQFF; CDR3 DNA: TGCAGCGTCGCGGGGACTAGCGGGAGGCTAAGCTCCTACAATGAGCAGTTCTTC
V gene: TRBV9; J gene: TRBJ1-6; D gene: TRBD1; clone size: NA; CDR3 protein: CASTFEDRVKYLVISPLHF; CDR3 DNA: TGTGCCAGCACCTTCGAGGACAGGGTCAAGTATCTCGTAATTTCACCCCTCCACTTT
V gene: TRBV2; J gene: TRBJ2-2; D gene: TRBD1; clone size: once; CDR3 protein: CASSVQGYGELFF; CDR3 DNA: TGTGCCAGCAGTGTACAGGGGTACGGGGAGCTGTTTTTT
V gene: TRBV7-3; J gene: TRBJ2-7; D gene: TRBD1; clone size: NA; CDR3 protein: CASSPGQGRSYEQYF; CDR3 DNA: TGTGCCAGCAGCCCCGGACAGGGGCGCTCCTACGAGCAGTACTTC
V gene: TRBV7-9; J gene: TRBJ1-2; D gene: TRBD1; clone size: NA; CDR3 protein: CASHRTGNGYTF; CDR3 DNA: TGTGCCAGCCATCGGACAGGGAATGGCTACACCTTC
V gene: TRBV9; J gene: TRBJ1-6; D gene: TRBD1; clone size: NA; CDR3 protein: CASSVRPGGDSPLHF; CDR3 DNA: TGTGCCAGCAGCGTACGTCCAGGGGGCGATTCACCCCTCCACTTT
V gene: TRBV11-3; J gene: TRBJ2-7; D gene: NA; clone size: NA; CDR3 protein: CASSLLRGNEQYF; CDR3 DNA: TGTGCCAGCAGCTTATTAAGGGGAAACGAGCAGTACTTC
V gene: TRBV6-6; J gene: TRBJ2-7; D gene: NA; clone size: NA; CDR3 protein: CASSYSTGQNYEQYF; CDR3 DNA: TGTGCCAGCAGTTACTCGACCGGACAAAACTACGAGCAGTACTTC
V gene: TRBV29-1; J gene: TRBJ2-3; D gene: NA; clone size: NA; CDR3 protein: CSVEVRSLVEGTDTQYF; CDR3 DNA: TGCAGCGTTGAGGTCAGAAGCTTGGTTGAGGGCACAGATACGCAGTATTTT
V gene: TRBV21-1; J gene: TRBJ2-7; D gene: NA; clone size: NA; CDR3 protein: CASSKIRLNYEQYF; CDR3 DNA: TGTGCCAGCAGCAAAATTCGACTAAATTACGAGCAGTACTTC
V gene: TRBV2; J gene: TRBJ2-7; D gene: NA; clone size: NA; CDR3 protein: CASSLRLVTAYEQYF; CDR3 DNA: TGTGCCAGCAGCCTACGACTAGTAACGGCCTACGAGCAGTACTTC
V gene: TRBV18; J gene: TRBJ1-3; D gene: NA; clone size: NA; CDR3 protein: CASSPDSSGNTIYF; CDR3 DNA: TGTGCCAGCTCACCAGACAGTTCTGGAAACACCATATATTTT
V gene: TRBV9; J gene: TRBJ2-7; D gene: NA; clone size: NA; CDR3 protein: CASSPLGRSSYEQYF; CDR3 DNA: TGTGCCAGCAGCCCCCTGGGGAGGTCGTCCTACGAGCAGTACTTC
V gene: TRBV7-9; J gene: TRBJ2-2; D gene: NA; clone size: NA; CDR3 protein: CASSLRAGSSTGELFF; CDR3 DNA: TGTGCCAGCAGCTTAAGAGCAGGGTCGTCTACCGGGGAGCTGTTTTTT
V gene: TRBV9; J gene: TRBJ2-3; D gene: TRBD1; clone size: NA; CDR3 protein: CASSVQGASVDTQYF; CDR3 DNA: TGTGCCAGCAGCGTACAGGGGGCGAGTGTGGATACGCAGTATTTT
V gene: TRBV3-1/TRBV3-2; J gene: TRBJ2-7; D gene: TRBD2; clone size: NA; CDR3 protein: CASSQEPSGSTYEQYF; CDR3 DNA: TGTGCCAGCAGCCAAGAGCCTAGCGGGAGCACCTACGAGCAGTACTTC
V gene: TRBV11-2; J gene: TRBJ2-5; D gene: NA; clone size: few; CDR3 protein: CASSAPRGYPLSRQETQYF; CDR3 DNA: TGTGCCAGCAGCGCGCCTAGGGGATACCCGCTCTCAAGACAAGAGACCCAGTACTTC
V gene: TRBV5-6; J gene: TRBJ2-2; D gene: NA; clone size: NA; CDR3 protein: CASSPPGTPNTGELFF; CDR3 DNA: TGTGCCAGCAGTCCTCCCGGGACACCGAACACCGGGGAGCTGTTTTTT
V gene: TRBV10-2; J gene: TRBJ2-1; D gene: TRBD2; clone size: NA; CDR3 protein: CASSESVVGLAGEEQFF; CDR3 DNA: TGCGCCAGCAGTGAGTCGGTAGTGGGACTAGCGGGAGAAGAGCAGTTCTTC
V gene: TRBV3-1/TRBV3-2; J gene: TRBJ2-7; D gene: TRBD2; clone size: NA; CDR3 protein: CASSQDRGGTYEQYF; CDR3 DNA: TGTGCCAGCAGCCAAGATCGGGGGGGGACCTACGAGCAGTACTTC
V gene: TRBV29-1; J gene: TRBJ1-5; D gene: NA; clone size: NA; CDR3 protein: CSVQKGGFDQPQHF; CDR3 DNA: TGCAGCGTCCAGAAGGGAGGATTTGATCAGCCCCAGCATTTT
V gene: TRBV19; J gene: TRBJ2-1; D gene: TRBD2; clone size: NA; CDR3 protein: CASRRLADGSYNEQFF; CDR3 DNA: TGTGCCAGTAGGAGACTAGCGGACGGATCCTACAATGAGCAGTTCTTC
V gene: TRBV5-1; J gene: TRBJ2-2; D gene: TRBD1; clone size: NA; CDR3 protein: CASSLVFQGALNTGELFF; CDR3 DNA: TGCGCCAGCAGCTTGGTATTTCAGGGGGCGCTGAACACCGGGGAGCTGTTTTTT
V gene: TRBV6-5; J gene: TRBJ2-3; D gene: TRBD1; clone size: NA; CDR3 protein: CASLARDRGTDTQYF; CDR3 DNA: TGTGCCAGCTTGGCCCGGGACAGGGGGACAGATACGCAGTATTTT
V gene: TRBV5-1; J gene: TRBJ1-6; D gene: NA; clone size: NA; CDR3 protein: CASSLEAGSSPLHF; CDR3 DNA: TGCGCCAGCAGCTTGGAGGCGGGGTCCTCACCCCTCCACTTT
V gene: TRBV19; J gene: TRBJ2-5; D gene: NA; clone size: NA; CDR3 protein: CASSNKLPAAFPSETQYF; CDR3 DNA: TGTGCCAGTAGTAACAAATTACCGGCGGCATTCCCTTCAGAGACCCAGTACTTC